This is a list of T cell receptor beta chains from one sample in a study of T-cell memory formation after mild COVID-19. Using its own MiXCR run on the 5' RACE reads, TCRdb lists one record per CDR3 protein. In the table there are 470,000 or so distinct CDR3 sequences, 20% of which are singletons. The source material was PBMCs or a T cell subset sorted from them (not recorded which). These receptors were obtained from an adult woman who had mild COVID-19 (a few samples of this study predate the infection). Cell type and time point are not known. Each CDR3 is given with its conserved first and last residue. Each record gives: D gene, CDR3 length, V gene, J gene, clone size, CDR3 DNA, CDR3 protein. D genes are given only for firm matches. Some rows have no size entry. The others give once, few or many, or a class for an expanded clone.

>TRBD2|16|TRBV9|TRBJ2-1|few
TGTGCCAGCAGCGGACTGAACGGGAGGACTGGCAATGAGCAGTTCTTC
CASSGLNGRTGNEQFF
>TRBD1|15|TRBV7-2|TRBJ1-6|few
TGTGCCAGCAGCCCTCGGACAGGGGCAGGTACACCCCTCCACTTT
CASSPRTGAGTPLHF
>.|15|TRBV24-1|TRBJ1-2|few
TGTGCCACCAGTGATCCCGGCACCGCTAACTATGGCTACACCTTC
CATSDPGTANYGYTF
>.|13|TRBV30|TRBJ2-3|.
TGTGCCTGGATTCAAGCAGGGAGCGATACGCAGTATTTT
CAWIQAGSDTQYF
>TRBD2|16|TRBV12-3/TRBV12-4|TRBJ2-7|few
TGTGCCAGCAGTTCTCTACTAGCGGGACCTTCCTACGAGCAGTACTTC
CASSSLLAGPSYEQYF
>.|11|TRBV20-1|TRBJ1-2|few
TGCAGTGCTACCTACAGGGTTGGCTACACCTTC
CSATYRVGYTF
>.|12|TRBV12-3/TRBV12-4|TRBJ2-7|many
TGTGCCAGCAGTTCAACAGGGTGCGAGCAGTACTTC
CASSSTGCEQYF
>.|14|TRBV7-2|TRBJ1-2|.
TGTGCCAGCAGCTTTCAGAGGGGAGGGTATGGCTACACCTTC
CASSFQRGGYGYTF
>.|13|TRBV7-2|TRBJ2-1|.
TGTGCCAGCAGCCTGGACTTTTCCAATGAGCAGTTCTTC
CASSLDFSNEQFF
>.|13|TRBV5-1|TRBJ2-3|.
TGCGCCAGCAGCTTAACGATCAGAGATACGCAGTATTTT
CASSLTIRDTQYF
>.|13|TRBV2|TRBJ2-5|few
TGTGCCAGCAGTGGAGTCATCCAAGAGACCCAGTACTTC
CASSGVIQETQYF
>TRBD1|16|TRBV7-9|TRBJ2-2|few
TGTGCCAGCAGCTTAGAGAGGACAGGGGTCCCCGGGGAGCTGTTTTTT
CASSLERTGVPGELFF
>TRBD2|16|TRBV6-2/TRBV6-3|TRBJ2-7|few
TGTGCCAGCAGTTACTCAGCGGGGACGCCTTTCTACGAGCAGTACTTC
CASSYSAGTPFYEQYF
>.|16|TRBV7-9|TRBJ2-3|few
TGTGCCAGCAGCCACGGGACTGTTACAAGCACAGATACGCAGTATTTT
CASSHGTVTSTDTQYF
>.|13|TRBV7-9|TRBJ1-1|.
TGTGCCAGCAGCTCACAGGGTACCACTGAAGCTTTCTTT
CASSSQGTTEAFF
>.|13|TRBV6-5|TRBJ2-1|.
TGTGCCAGCAGTTACCCAGGGGTCGGGGAGCAGTTCTTC
CASSYPGVGEQFF
>TRBD2|13|TRBV7-9|TRBJ2-5|few
TGTGCCAGCAGGATTGCGGGAGACGAGACCCAGTACTTC
CASRIAGDETQYF
>.|14|TRBV20-1|TRBJ2-7|few
TGCAGTGCTAGAGATGGACCCGCCACTCACGAGCAGTACTTC
CSARDGPATHEQYF
>TRBD2|17|TRBV9|TRBJ2-3|.
TGTGCCAGCAGCGTCCTAGCGGGTTATTCTAGCACAGATACGCAGTATTTT
CASSVLAGYSSTDTQYF
>.|14|TRBV7-9|TRBJ1-5|few
TGTGCCAGCAGCTTAGGGGGAGCAGGACAGCCCCAGCATTTT
CASSLGGAGQPQHF
>TRBD2|15|TRBV5-6|TRBJ2-2|.
TGTGCCAGCAGCTGGCCGGGACTAGATTCCGGGGAGCTGTTTTTT
CASSWPGLDSGELFF
>TRBD2|16|TRBV20-1|TRBJ2-3|few
TGCAGTGCTAGACTGACTAGCGGGAGGGCGACAGATACGCAGTATTTT
CSARLTSGRATDTQYF
>TRBD2|17|TRBV10-3|TRBJ2-3|.
TGTGCCATCAGTGAGTCCACCCTAGCGGGGTTCACAGATACGCAGTATTTT
CAISESTLAGFTDTQYF
>TRBD2|14|TRBV29-1|TRBJ2-2|few
TGCAGCGTTGGGGGACTAGCGAACACCGGGGAGCTGTTTTTT
CSVGGLANTGELFF
>.|14|TRBV3-1|TRBJ2-5|.
TGTGCCAGCACTCAGGTGGCGGTTCAAGAGACCCAGTACTTC
CASTQVAVQETQYF
>TRBD1|15|TRBV7-8|TRBJ2-1|few
TGTGCCAGCAGCGCACCGGGACAGGGAATCCATGAGCAGTTCTTC
CASSAPGQGIHEQFF
>.|13|TRBV7-9|TRBJ1-4|.
TGTGCCAGCGTAGCTCACGAGGGTGAAAAACTGTTTTTT
CASVAHEGEKLFF
>.|15|TRBV12-3/TRBV12-4|TRBJ2-2|.
TGTGCCAGCAGTTTAGGGACTTCCTACACCGGGGAGCTGTTTTTT
CASSLGTSYTGELFF